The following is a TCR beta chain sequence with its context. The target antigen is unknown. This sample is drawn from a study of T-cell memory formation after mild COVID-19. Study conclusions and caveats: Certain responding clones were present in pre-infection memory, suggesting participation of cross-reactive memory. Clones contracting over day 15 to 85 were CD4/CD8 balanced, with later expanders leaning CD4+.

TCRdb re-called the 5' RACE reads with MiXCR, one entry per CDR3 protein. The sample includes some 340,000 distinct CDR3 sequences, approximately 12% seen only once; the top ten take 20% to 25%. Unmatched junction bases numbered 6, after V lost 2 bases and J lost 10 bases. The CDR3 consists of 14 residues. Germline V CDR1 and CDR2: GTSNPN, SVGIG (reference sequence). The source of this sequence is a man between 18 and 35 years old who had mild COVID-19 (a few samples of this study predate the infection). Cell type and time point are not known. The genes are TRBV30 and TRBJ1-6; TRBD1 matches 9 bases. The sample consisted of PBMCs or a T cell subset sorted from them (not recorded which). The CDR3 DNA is TGTGCCTGGAGTCGGACAGGGGTTGGATCACCCCTCCACTTT. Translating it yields CAWSRTGVGSPLHF.